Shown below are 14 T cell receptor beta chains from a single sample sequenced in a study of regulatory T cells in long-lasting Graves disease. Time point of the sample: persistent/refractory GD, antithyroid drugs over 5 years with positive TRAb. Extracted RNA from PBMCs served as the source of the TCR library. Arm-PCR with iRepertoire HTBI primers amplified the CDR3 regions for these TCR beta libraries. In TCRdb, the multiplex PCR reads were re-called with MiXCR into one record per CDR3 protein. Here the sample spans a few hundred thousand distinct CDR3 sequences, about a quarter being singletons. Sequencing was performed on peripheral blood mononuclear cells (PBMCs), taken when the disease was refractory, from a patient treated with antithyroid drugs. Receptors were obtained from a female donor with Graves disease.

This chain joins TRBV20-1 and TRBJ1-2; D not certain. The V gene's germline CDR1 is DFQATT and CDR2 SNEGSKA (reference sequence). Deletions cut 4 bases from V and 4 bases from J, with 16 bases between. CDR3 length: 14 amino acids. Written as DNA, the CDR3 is TGCAGTGCTATCAAGGAGATTGGGAGCTATGGCTACACCTTC. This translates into CSAIKEIGSYGYTF.

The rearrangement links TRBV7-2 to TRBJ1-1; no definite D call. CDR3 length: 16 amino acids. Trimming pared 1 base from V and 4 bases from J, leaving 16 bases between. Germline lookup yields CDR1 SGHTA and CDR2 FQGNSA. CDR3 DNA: TGTGCCAGCAGCTTAGTCTGGCAGGCCAAGGGCACTGAAGCTTTCTTT. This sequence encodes CASSLVWQAKGTEAFF.

CDR3 bases: TGTGCCAGCAGCCTGGGACAGGGGCTCACCTACGAGCAGTACTTC. Translating it yields CASSLGQGLTYEQYF. The V and J genes are TRBV28 and TRBJ2-7; 10 bases map to TRBD1. The ends lost 6 bases at V and 2 bases at J; junction bases unmatched: 7. CDR1 MDHEN and CDR2 SYDVKM come from the germline V gene. The CDR3 loop spans 15 amino acids.

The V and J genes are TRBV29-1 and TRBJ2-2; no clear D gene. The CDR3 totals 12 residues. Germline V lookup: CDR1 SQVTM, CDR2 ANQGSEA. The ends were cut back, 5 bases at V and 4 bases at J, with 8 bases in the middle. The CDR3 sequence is CSVSGVTGELFF. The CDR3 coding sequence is TGCAGCGTTTCTGGGGTCACCGGGGAGCTGTTTTTT.

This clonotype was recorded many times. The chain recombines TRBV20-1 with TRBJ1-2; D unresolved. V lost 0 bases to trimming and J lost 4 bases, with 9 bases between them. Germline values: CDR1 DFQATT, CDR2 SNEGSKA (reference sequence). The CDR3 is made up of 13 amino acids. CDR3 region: CSARDIERYGYTF. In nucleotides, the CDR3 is TGCAGTGCTAGAGATATCGAACGCTATGGCTACACCTTC.

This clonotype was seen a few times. The CDR3 DNA sequence: TGTGCCAGCAGTTTAAATACACGGCGAAACACTGAAGCTTTCTTT. Residues: CASSLNTRRNTEAFF. This sequence joins TRBV27 and TRBJ1-1; D gene unclear. The V and J ends lost 2 bases and 2 bases respectively, with 12 bases between them. CDR3 length: 15 amino acids. Germline CDR1 reads MNHEY; CDR2 reads SMNVEV (reference sequence).

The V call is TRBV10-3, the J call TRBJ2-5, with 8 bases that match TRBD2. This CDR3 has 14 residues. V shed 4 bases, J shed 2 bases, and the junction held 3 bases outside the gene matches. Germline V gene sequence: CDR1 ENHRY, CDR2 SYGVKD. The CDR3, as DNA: TGTGCCATCAGTGCATTAGCGGGACAAGAGACCCAGTACTTC. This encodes CAISALAGQETQYF.

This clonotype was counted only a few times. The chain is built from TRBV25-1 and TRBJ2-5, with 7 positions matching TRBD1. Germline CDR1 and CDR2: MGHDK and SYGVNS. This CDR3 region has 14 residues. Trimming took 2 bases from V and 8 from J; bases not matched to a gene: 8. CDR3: CASSEGDSMVTQYF. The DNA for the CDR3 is TGTGCCAGCAGTGAAGGGGACAGTATGGTAACCCAGTACTTC.

CDR3 DNA: TGTGCCAGCACCCCCGGCGGCTGGTCCACCTACGAGCAGTACTTC. It codes for CASTPGGWSTYEQYF. V is TRBV6-1 and J is TRBJ2-7, with D uncertain. The CDR3 consists of 15 residues. Germline V CDR1 and CDR2: MNHNS, SASEGT. The ends were cut back, 7 bases at V and 2 bases at J, with 18 bases in the middle.

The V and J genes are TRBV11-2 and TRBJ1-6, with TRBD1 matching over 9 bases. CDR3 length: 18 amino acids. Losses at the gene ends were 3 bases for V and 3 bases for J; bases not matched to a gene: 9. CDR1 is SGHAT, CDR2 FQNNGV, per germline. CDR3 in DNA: TGTGCCAGCAGCTTGTCCCGGACAGGGGAAATCTATAATTCACCCCTCCACTTT. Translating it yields CASSLSRTGEIYNSPLHF.

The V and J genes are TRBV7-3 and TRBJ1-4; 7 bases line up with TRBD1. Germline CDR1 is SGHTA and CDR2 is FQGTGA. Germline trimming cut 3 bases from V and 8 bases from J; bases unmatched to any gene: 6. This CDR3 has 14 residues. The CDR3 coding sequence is TGTGCCAGCAGCTTTGACAGGGCAGGAGAAAAACTGTTTTTT. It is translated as CASSFDRAGEKLFF.

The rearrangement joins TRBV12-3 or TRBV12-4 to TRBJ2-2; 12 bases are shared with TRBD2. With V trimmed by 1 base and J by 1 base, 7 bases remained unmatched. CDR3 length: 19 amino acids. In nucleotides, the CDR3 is TGTGCCAGCAGTTTAGGGGCCCTAGCGGGAGGGCTGAACACCGGGGAGCTGTTTTTT. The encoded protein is CASSLGALAGGLNTGELFF.

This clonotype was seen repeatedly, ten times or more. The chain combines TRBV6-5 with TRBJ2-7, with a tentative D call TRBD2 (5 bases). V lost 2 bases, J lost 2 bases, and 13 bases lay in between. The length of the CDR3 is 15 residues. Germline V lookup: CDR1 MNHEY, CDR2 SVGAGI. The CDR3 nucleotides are TGTGCCAGCAGTTACGGCTGGACTTACCCCTACGAGCAGTACTTC. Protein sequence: CASSYGWTYPYEQYF.

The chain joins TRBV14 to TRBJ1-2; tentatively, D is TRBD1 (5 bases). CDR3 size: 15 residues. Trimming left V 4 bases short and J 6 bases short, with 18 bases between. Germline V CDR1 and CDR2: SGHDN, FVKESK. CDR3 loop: CASSRVGGFLDGYTF. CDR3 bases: TGTGCCAGCAGCCGCGTCGGGGGGTTTCTTGATGGCTACACCTTC.